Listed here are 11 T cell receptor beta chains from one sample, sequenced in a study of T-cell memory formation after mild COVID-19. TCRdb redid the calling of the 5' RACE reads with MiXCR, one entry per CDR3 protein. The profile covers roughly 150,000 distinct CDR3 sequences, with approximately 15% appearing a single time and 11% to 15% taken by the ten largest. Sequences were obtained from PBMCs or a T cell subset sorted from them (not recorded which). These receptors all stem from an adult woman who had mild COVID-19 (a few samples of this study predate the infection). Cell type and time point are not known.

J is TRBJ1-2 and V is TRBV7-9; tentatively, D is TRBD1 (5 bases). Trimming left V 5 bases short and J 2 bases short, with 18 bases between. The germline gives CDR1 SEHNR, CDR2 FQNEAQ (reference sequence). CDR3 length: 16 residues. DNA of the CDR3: TGTGCCAGCAGCCCACCGGAGCGGGGACCCAACTATGGCTACACCTTC. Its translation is CASSPPERGPNYGYTF.

This chain's CDR3 is CASSFGGVRGNEQFF. The CDR3 DNA is TGTGCCAGCAGCTTTGGTGGTGTGAGGGGCAATGAGCAGTTCTTC. The chain combines TRBV7-2 with TRBJ2-1; D is tentatively TRBD1 or TRBD2 (5 bases each). The CDR3 sequence is 15 residues long. V was cut by 3 bases and J by 6 bases, with 15 bases left in between. Germline lookup yields CDR1 SGHTA and CDR2 FQGNSA. Full variable domain (remainder filled in from reference TRBV7-2 and TRBJ2-1): GAGVSQSPSNKVTEKGKDVELRCDPISGHTALYWYRQSLGQGLEFLIYFQGNSAPDKSGLPSDRFSAERTGGSVSTLTIQRTQQEDSAVYLCASSFGGVRGNEQFFGPGTRLTVL.

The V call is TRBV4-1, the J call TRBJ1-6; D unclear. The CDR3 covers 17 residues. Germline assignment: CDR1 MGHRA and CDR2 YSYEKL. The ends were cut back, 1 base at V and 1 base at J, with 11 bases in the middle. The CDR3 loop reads CASSQGSSRSYNSPLHF. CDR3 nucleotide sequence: TGCGCCAGCAGCCAAGGAAGCTCCCGGTCCTATAATTCACCCCTCCACTTT.

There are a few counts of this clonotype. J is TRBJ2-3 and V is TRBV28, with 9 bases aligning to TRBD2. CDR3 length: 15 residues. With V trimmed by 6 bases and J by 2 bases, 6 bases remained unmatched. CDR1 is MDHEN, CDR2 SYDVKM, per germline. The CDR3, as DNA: TGTGCCAGCAGCGTAGCGGGGGCCGTCACAGATACGCAGTATTTT. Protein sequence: CASSVAGAVTDTQYF.

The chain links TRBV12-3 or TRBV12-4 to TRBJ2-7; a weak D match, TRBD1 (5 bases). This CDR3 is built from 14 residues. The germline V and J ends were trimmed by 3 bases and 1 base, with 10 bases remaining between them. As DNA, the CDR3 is TGTGCCAGCAGTTTCAACAGGTTATCCTACGAGCAGTACTTC. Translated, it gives CASSFNRLSYEQYF.

CDR3 residues: CASRTTSGGPSSYNEQFF. The CDR3 DNA reads as TGCGCCAGCAGAACAACTAGCGGGGGGCCAAGCTCCTACAATGAGCAGTTCTTC. The J gene is TRBJ2-1, the V gene TRBV5-1; TRBD2 matches at 12 bases. CDR3 size: 18 residues. J gave up 0 bases and V 5 bases, and 9 bases lay outside the gene matches. Germline loops: CDR1 SGHRS, CDR2 YFSETQ. The full variable domain, in which reference TRBV5-1 and TRBJ2-1 provide the parts outside the CDR3, is KAGVTQTPRYLIKTRGQQVTLSCSPISGHRSVSWYQQTPGQGLQFLFEYFSETQRNKGNFPGRFSGRQFSNSRSEMNVSTLELGDSALYLCASRTTSGGPSSYNEQFFGPGTRLTVL.

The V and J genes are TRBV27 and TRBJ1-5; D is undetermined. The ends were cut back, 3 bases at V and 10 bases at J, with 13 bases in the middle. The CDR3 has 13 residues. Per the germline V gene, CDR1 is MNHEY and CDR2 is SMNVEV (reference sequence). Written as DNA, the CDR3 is TGTGCCAGCAGTTTTTCGGGTGCCCAACCCCAGCATTTT. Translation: CASSFSGAQPQHF.

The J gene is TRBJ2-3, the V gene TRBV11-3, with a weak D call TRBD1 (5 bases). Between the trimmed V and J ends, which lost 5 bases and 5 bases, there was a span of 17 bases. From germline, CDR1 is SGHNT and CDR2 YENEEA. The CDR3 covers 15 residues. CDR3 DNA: TGTGCCAGCAGCCAGGACAACCCCCCAAGAGATACGCAGTATTTT. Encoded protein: CASSQDNPPRDTQYF. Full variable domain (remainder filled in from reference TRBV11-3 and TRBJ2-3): EAGVVQSPRYKIIEKKQPVAFWCNPISGHNTLYWYLQNLGQGPELLIRYENEEAVDDSQLPKDRFSAERLKGVDSTLKIQPAELGDSAVYLCASSQDNPPRDTQYFGPGTRLTVL.

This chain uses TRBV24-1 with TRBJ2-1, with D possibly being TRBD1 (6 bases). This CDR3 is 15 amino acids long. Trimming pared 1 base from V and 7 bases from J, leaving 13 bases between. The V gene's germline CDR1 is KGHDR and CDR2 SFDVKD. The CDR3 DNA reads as TGTGCCACCAGTGATTTTGGCAGGGGAGCAAATGAGCAGTTCTTC. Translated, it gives CATSDFGRGANEQFF.

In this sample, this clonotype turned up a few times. CDR3: CATSDHRTGTGGYTF. Here the CDR3 DNA reads TGTGCCACCAGTGACCACAGGACAGGAACGGGTGGCTACACCTTC. The rearrangement joins TRBV24-1 to TRBJ1-2; 7 positions agree with TRBD1. Germline V CDR1 and CDR2: KGHDR, SFDVKD. The CDR3 sequence is 15 residues long. Trimming took 4 bases from V and 7 from J; bases not matched to a gene: 11.

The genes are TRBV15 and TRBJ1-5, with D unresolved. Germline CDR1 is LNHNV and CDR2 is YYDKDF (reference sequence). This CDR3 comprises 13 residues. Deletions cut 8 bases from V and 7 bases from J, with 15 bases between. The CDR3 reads CATGSTLGQPQHF. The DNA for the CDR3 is TGTGCCACCGGATCCACTTTGGGGCAGCCCCAGCATTTT.